This TCR beta chain was sequenced during a study of brain T cells in children with intractable seizures. Assay used: immunoSEQ multiplex PCR; TCRdb lists only in-frame clones, some missing. The sample lists 340,000 or so clones, roughly 93% occurring once. The time point: blood from clinic visit 5 months post-surgery; TSC patient then seizure free. Germline V lookup: CDR1 SGHNT, CDR2 YENEEA. V was clipped by 4 bases and J by 0 bases; unmatched bases: 9. CDR3 length: 17 residues. The rearrangement links TRBV11-3 to TRBJ2-1, with 7 bases identical to TRBD2. Sequenced material: peripheral blood, taken less than 6 months after surgery. The TCR originated in a boy under two years old with tuberous sclerosis and intractable seizures. CDR3 protein: CASSSVEAGSSYNEQFF. CDR3 DNA: TGTGCCAGCAGCTCCGTGGAAGCGGGAAGCTCCTACAATGAGCAGTTCTTC.